One and the same sample provided the 30 T cell receptor beta chains below, sequenced in a study of read filtering for tumor transcriptome and immune sequencing. This library used approximately 390 ng RNA and molecular barcoded adaptors spanning alpha/delta and beta/gamma chains. A single record per CDR3 protein comes from TCRdb applying MiXCR to the reads. The sample gives approximately 40,000 distinct CDR3 sequences, approximately 15% of which show up once; 25% to 30% is in the top ten. Source material: a population of CD138-negative cells sorted from bone marrow. These receptors originate from a donor at least 40 years old with multiple myeloma.

This clonotype occurred many times. The chain uses TRBV6-5 and TRBJ2-7, with a weak D call TRBD1 (6 bases). This CDR3 spans 15 amino acids. Germline V gene lookup returns CDR1 MNHEY and CDR2 SVGAGI. V lost 0 bases and J 2 bases, leaving 11 bases between the germline ends. CDR3 DNA sequence: TGTGCCAGCAGTTACTCCCTGGACAGTGCCTACGAGCAGTACTTC. It specifies CASSYSLDSAYEQYF.

In this sample, this clonotype turned up many times. The chain joins TRBV5-6 to TRBJ2-7; the D is unclear. The CDR3 length is 13 residues. Germline loops: CDR1 SGHDT, CDR2 YYEEEE. V shed 1 base and J shed 5 bases, with 10 bases lying between them. The CDR3 region has the DNA TGTGCCAGCAGCTTGTTACCCGAGAACGAGCAGTACTTC. Translated, it gives CASSLLPENEQYF.

This clonotype has more than one count but fewer than ten. A far larger clone is one nucleotide away, so this likely arose from a read error. The J gene is TRBJ2-7, the V gene TRBV6-1; 9 bases map to TRBD2. V shed 5 bases and J 3 bases; nucleotides not matched to a gene: 5. Germline V CDR1 and CDR2: MNHNS, SASEGT. The CDR3 is made up of 14 amino acids. The CDR3 nucleotides are TGTGCCAGCAGTTACAGGCGGGGGGGCTACGAGCAGTACTTC. Its translation: CASSYRRGGYEQYF.

In its sample, this clonotype is medium-sized. The rearrangement joins TRBV30 to TRBJ2-1; 7 nucleotides agree with TRBD2. CDR1 is GTSNPN, CDR2 SVGIG, per germline (reference sequence). Trimming at V came to 0 bases and at J to 8 bases, leaving 10 bases not matched to a gene. This CDR3 is built from 15 residues. The CDR3: CAWSVRGGRGHEQFF. The CDR3 DNA sequence: TGTGCCTGGAGTGTCCGCGGCGGGAGAGGCCATGAGCAGTTCTTC.

Many counts were recorded for this clonotype. The chain joins TRBV12-3 or TRBV12-4 to TRBJ2-7; 11 bases fit TRBD2. With V trimmed by 2 bases and J by 5 bases, 2 bases remained unmatched. The CDR3 runs to 14 residues. Here the CDR3 DNA reads TGTGCCAGCAGTTTAACTAGCGGGAGTAACGAGCAGTACTTC. Translating it yields CASSLTSGSNEQYF.

This clonotype was detected many times. The CDR3 nucleotides read TGTGCCAGCTCACCAGGGGAGGGTGAGACCCAGTACTTC. Residues: CASSPGEGETQYF. The chain carries TRBV18 and TRBJ2-5; TRBD2 agrees at 7 bases. With 2 bases clipped from V and 5 bases from J, the junction kept 2 bases outside the gene matches. The CDR3 spans 13 residues. The germline CDR1 and CDR2 sequences are KGHSH and LQKENI. Full variable domain (missing parts from reference TRBV18 and TRBJ2-5): NAGVMQNPRHLVRRRGQEARLRCSPMKGHSHVYWYRQLPEEGLKFMVYLQKENIIDESGMPKERFSAEFPKEGPSILRIQQVVRGDSAAYFCASSPGEGETQYFGPGTRLLVL.

In this sample, this clonotype turned up many times. This rearrangement joins TRBV5-1 to TRBJ2-5, with 8 bases that match TRBD2. V was pared by 4 bases and J by 3 bases, with 5 bases of the junction left unmatched. The CDR3 has 14 amino acids. From germline, CDR1 is SGHRS and CDR2 YFSETQ. The chain's CDR3 is CASSPSLAEETQYF. CDR3 DNA sequence: TGCGCCAGCAGCCCGTCACTAGCGGAAGAGACCCAGTACTTC.

In this sample, this clonotype turned up a few times. The genes are TRBV18 and TRBJ2-6, with D perhaps TRBD1 (6 bases). The V gene lost 3 bases and the J gene lost 0 bases, with 15 bases spanning the gap. Per the germline V gene, CDR1 is KGHSH and CDR2 is LQKENI. This CDR3 is built from 18 residues. The DNA for the CDR3 is TGTGCCAGCTCACCCTACATGACAGGAAACTCTGGGGCCAACGTCCTGACTTTC. This codes for CASSPYMTGNSGANVLTF.

About this clonotype itself: A much larger clone differs by one base, so this may be a read error. The CDR3 carries no conserved terminal phenylalanine or tryptophan, so it likely arises from a read error. This chain uses TRBV19 with TRBJ2-3; weak D call: TRBD2 (5 bases). Germline assignment: CDR1 LNHDA and CDR2 SQIVND (reference sequence). This CDR3 is built from 12 residues. V was shortened by 6 bases and J by 9 bases, with 13 bases between the two germline ends. As DNA, the CDR3 is TGTGCCAGTAGCCCAGCGGCGATGACGCAGTATTCT. Its translation: CASSPAAMTQYS.

This clonotype occurred many times. The V call is TRBV20-1, the J call TRBJ2-1, with 10 bases fitting TRBD2. Germline V lookup: CDR1 DFQATT, CDR2 SNEGSKA (reference sequence). This CDR3 spans 14 amino acids. Unmatched junction bases numbered 11, after V lost 6 bases and J lost 9 bases. The CDR3 is CSAFTSGAPSEQFF. CDR3 nucleotide sequence: TGCAGTGCCTTTACTAGCGGGGCGCCGAGTGAGCAGTTCTTC.

At least ten counts were recorded for this clonotype. The chain recombines TRBV2 with TRBJ2-4; possibly TRBD2 for D (6 bases). Germline CDR1 is SNHLY and CDR2 is FYNNEI. The length of the CDR3 is 15 residues. V was clipped by 3 bases and J by 0 bases, with 9 bases between them. As DNA, the CDR3 is TGTGCCAGCAGTGAGGAGGGGCTAGCCAAAAACATTCAGTACTTC. Protein: CASSEEGLAKNIQYF.

This clonotype was counted ten times or more. V usage is TRBV2 and J usage is TRBJ1-2; TRBD1 is a possible D gene (6 bases). V was clipped by 6 bases and J by 1 base, with 9 bases between them. Germline V gives CDR1 SNHLY, CDR2 FYNNEI. The CDR3 consists of 13 residues. The CDR3 here is CASSPDSNYGYTF. The CDR3 DNA reads TGTGCCAGCAGCCCGGACAGTAACTATGGCTACACCTTC.

Many counts were recorded for this clonotype. J is TRBJ2-5 and V is TRBV5-1; D call uncertain. The V end lost 5 bases, the J end lost 5 bases, and 16 bases lay between the germline ends. Looked up from germline, CDR1 is SGHRS and CDR2 is YFSETQ. The CDR3 extends over 14 amino acids. This CDR3 is CASSPGQGLETQYF. The CDR3 region has the DNA TGCGCCAGCAGTCCGGGCCAAGGGCTGGAGACCCAGTACTTC.

This clonotype counts as medium-sized. V and J are TRBV13 and TRBJ2-1; maybe TRBD2 (6 bases). V lost 5 bases to trimming and J lost 8 bases, with 16 bases between them. Germline V gene lookup returns CDR1 PRHDT and CDR2 FYEKMQ (reference sequence). The CDR3 totals 14 residues. In DNA, the CDR3 is TGTGCCAGCAGCCGACCGACTAGTAGCTATGAGCAGTTCTTC. Residues: CASSRPTSSYEQFF.

The chain recombines TRBV9 with TRBJ1-1; D gene uncertain. Germline CDR1 SGDLS, CDR2 YYNGEE. The CDR3 extends over 14 amino acids. The ends were cut back, 3 bases at V and 3 bases at J, with 12 bases in the middle. The CDR3 DNA is TGTGCCAGCAGCGCCAATCGGCGGGACACTGAAGCTTTCTTT. Protein sequence: CASSANRRDTEAFF.

This chain connects TRBV7-9 to TRBJ1-4; D is ambiguous. Trimming cost V 5 bases and J 4 bases, with 11 bases left between them. The CDR3 is 14 amino acids. Germline CDR1 reads SEHNR; CDR2 reads FQNEAQ (reference sequence). CDR3 DNA: TGTGCCAGCAGCCCCGAAGCGTTTAATGAAAAACTGTTTTTT. Its translation is CASSPEAFNEKLFF.

This chain uses TRBV9 with TRBJ2-1, with no clear D. The ends were cut back, 0 bases at V and 3 bases at J, with 13 bases in the middle. The CDR3 runs 16 residues. In germline, CDR1 is SGDLS, CDR2 YYNGEE. CDR3 amino acids: CASSVAPDSSYNEQFF. The CDR3 nucleotides are TGTGCCAGCAGCGTAGCTCCCGACTCGAGCTACAATGAGCAGTTCTTC. Complete variable domain (other parts from reference TRBV9 and TRBJ2-1): DSGVTQTPKHLITATGQRVTLRCSPRSGDLSVYWYQQSLDQGLQFLIQYYNGEERAKGNILERFSAQQFPDLHSELNLSSLELGDSALYFCASSVAPDSSYNEQFFGPGTRLTVL.

There are many counts of this clonotype. The rearrangement uses TRBV19 and TRBJ2-1; D is unresolved. V was pared by 8 bases and J by 5 bases, with 4 bases between. Looked up from germline, CDR1 is LNHDA and CDR2 is SQIVND (reference sequence). The CDR3 loop spans 10 amino acids. Here the CDR3 reads CASGHNEQFF. The CDR3 bases are TGTGCCAGTGGCCACAATGAGCAGTTCTTC.

This clonotype was seen repeatedly, ten times or more. The J gene is TRBJ2-6, the V gene TRBV6-2 or TRBV6-3; 8 bases match TRBD1. The CDR3 consists of 15 residues. CDR1 MNHEY and CDR2 SVGEGT come from the germline V gene. With 8 bases clipped from V and 1 base from J, the junction kept 4 bases outside the gene matches. The CDR3 DNA follows: TGTGCCAGCCTCACAGGGGGTTCTGGGGCCAACGTCCTGACTTTC. It specifies CASLTGGSGANVLTF.

In this sample, this clonotype turned up many times. The chain couples TRBV28 to TRBJ2-4; the match to TRBD1 covers 7 bases. The CDR3 extends over 16 amino acids. The V gene's germline CDR1 is MDHEN and CDR2 SYDVKM. Trimming removed 8 bases from V and 1 base from J; junction bases left unmatched: 11. CDR3 DNA sequence: TGTGCCAGCCCTACAGGGGACGGGGCGGCCAAAAACATTCAGTACTTC. Encoded protein: CASPTGDGAAKNIQYF.

This clonotype has a count of ten or more. This chain links TRBV29-1 with TRBJ2-3, with 7 bases lining up with TRBD1. The ends lost 6 bases at V and 6 bases at J; junction bases unmatched: 6. In germline, CDR1 is SQVTM, CDR2 ANQGSEA. The length of the CDR3 is 12 residues. The CDR3 sequence: CSVRGQADTQYF. The CDR3 bases are TGCAGCGTCCGAGGACAGGCCGATACGCAGTATTTT.

This clonotype has only a few counts. Possible read error: a much larger clone is one base away. This chain links TRBV5-1 with TRBJ2-3; 14 nucleotides line up with TRBD2. The CDR3 sequence is 17 residues long. The germline CDR1 and CDR2 sequences are SGHRS and YFSETQ. CDR3 coding DNA: TGCGCCAGCAGCACCGGGACTAGCGGGAGTAGGGCAGATACGCAGTGTTTT. Its protein product is CASSTGTSGSRADTQCF. Looking up the rest from reference TRBV5-1 and TRBJ2-3 gives the full variable domain: KAGVTQTPRYLIKTRGQQVTLSCSPISGHRSVSWYQQTPGQGLQFLFEYFSETQRNKGNFPGRFSGRQFSNSRSEMNVSTLELGDSALYLCASSTGTSGSRADTQCFGPGTRLTVL.

This clonotype was detected many times. The chain employs TRBV4-2 and TRBJ2-3; 8 nucleotides align to TRBD2. Germline assignment: CDR1 LGHNA and CDR2 YNFKEQ. CDR3 length: 15 amino acids. The J segment lost 2 bases and the V segment lost 3 bases, leaving 4 bases of the junction unmatched. The CDR3 reads CASSQAGGLTDTQYF. The CDR3 coding sequence is TGTGCCAGCAGCCAGGCGGGAGGACTCACAGATACGCAGTATTTT.

At least ten counts were recorded for this clonotype. The chain carries TRBV7-3 and TRBJ1-5; 7 positions agree with TRBD1. The J segment lost 5 bases and the V segment lost 5 bases, leaving 6 bases of the junction unmatched. Per germline, CDR1 SGHTA and CDR2 FQGTGA. The CDR3 sequence is 14 residues long. This CDR3 reads CASSATGRDQPQHF. As DNA, the CDR3 is TGTGCCAGCAGCGCGACAGGGAGGGATCAGCCCCAGCATTTT.

This clonotype has a count of ten or more. This sequence joins TRBV28 and TRBJ1-1; no firm D call. The CDR3 length is 12 residues. Trimming took off 5 bases at V and 1 base at J, with 5 bases between the two ends. Per the germline V gene, CDR1 is MDHEN and CDR2 is SYDVKM. CDR3 nucleotides: TGTGCCAGCAGTATGACGAACACTGAAGCTTTCTTT. Its protein is CASSMTNTEAFF.

With regard to this clonotype: Only one base separates this from a far larger clonotype, so it likely reflects a read error. The V gene is TRBV15, the J gene TRBJ1-4; D not certain. The last part of the DNA fits TRBJ1-5 better; the J call may be wrong. CDR1 is LNHNV and CDR2 is YYDKDF in the germline V gene (reference sequence). CDR3 length: 16 amino acids. The DNA for the CDR3 is TGTGCCACCAGCGGCGTCGGCGGGAGGTACACAGATACGCAGCATTTT. The encoded protein is CATSGVGGRYTDTQHF.

The sample holds a few counts of this clonotype. A read error may explain this, as a much larger clone is one base away. CDR3 loop: CASSAHIVNTDAFF. The CDR3, as DNA: TGTGCCAGCAGCGCCCATATAGTGAACACTGATGCTTTCTTT. The chain has TRBV3-1 and TRBJ1-1; no firm D call. CDR1 is LGHDT and CDR2 is YNNKEL in the germline V gene (reference sequence). This CDR3 has 14 amino acids. Combining the CDR3 with reference TRBV3-1 and TRBJ1-1 gives the whole variable domain DTAVSQTPKYLVTQMGNDKSIKCEQNLGHDTMYWYKQDSKKFLKIMFSYNNKELIINETVPNRFSPKSPDKAHLNLHINSLELGDSAVYFCASSAHIVNTDAFFGQGTRLTVV.

This clonotype has just a few counts. The chain couples TRBV29-1 to TRBJ2-3; 8 nucleotides match TRBD2. Per germline, CDR1 SQVTM and CDR2 ANQGSEA. The CDR3 is 14 residues long. J gave up 5 bases and V 6 bases, and 10 bases lay outside the gene matches. The CDR3 protein is CSVPSGGGGDTQYF. The CDR3 region has the DNA TGCAGCGTCCCCAGCGGGGGTGGGGGAGATACGCAGTATTTT.

This clonotype was detected ten times or more. The rearrangement links TRBV11-2 to TRBJ2-1; no reliable D call. The germline gives CDR1 SGHAT, CDR2 FQNNGV. With 1 base removed from V and 5 bases from J, the gap between germline ends came to 6 bases. This CDR3 is built from 13 residues. CDR3 in DNA: TGTGCCAGCAGCTTAGTGCCGAACAATGAGCAGTTCTTC. This gives the protein CASSLVPNNEQFF.

This clonotype was counted many times. The chain has TRBV29-1 and TRBJ2-3, with D hard to call. Per germline, CDR1 SQVTM and CDR2 ANQGSEA. V lost 5 bases, J lost 4 bases, and 16 bases lay in between. CDR3 length: 14 residues. The CDR3 sequence is CSVQTTSEPDTQYF. In nucleotides, the CDR3 is TGCAGCGTTCAGACGACGTCCGAGCCAGATACGCAGTATTTT.